The sequence of this T cell receptor (beta chain) was determined in a study of blood T cells in healthy people across ages. Whole-study context: About one barcoded beta molecule per two T cells came from capture by template switching. Notes on the study in general: Samples with more naive T cells showed higher observed beta diversity.

Every donor gave 7.5 to 10 milliliters of peripheral blood. Together with a sample-barcoded 5' primer, a J-beta primer mix was included in a second PCR lasting roughly 6 to 12 cycles. Researchers report that a template-switch adaptor with 12 random nucleotides tagged each cDNA molecule. TCRdb fed the 5' RACE reads into MiXCR, producing one record per CDR3 protein. The data show approximately 1.5 million distinct CDR3 sequences, with approximately 43% seen just once and more than 4% held by the top ten. CDR3 size: 15 residues. Unmatched junction bases numbered 7, after V lost 5 bases and J lost 3 bases. Germline loops: CDR1 ENHRY, CDR2 SYGVKD. As to this clonotype: Antigen specificity is unknown.

This chain uses TRBV10-3 with TRBJ2-4; 7 positions match TRBD1. The sequence was collected from a woman aged 18 to 35 in good health. The sequencing sample was made of blood. The CDR3 sequence: CAISSDREDKNIQYF. In DNA form, the CDR3 reads TGTGCCATCAGTAGCGACAGGGAAGACAAAAACATTCAGTACTTC.